The entry that follows covers one TCR beta chain sequence. This clonotype was found many times. Its antigen is still unknown. Base qualities are missing; no much larger clone stands one base away. Preparation of the library involved PCR. Sequencing instrument: Illumina HiSeq 2500. Molecular barcoding was employed in the preparation of TCR libraries, with unique molecular identifiers being used to normalize TCRbeta repertoire quantification. TCRdb reanalyzed the raw reads on its own, using fastp at Q25 for trimming and MiXCR for clone calling, and kept in-frame beta chains. A single entry per CDR3 protein holds the most common genes and DNA from its merged rows. This sample gives approximately 31,000 distinct CDR3 sequences in total; 5% to 7.5% of them show up just once. 25% to 30% of the sample is in the top ten clones. Taken with the paper, the label for time point translates to: day 60 (about 2 months) after transplantation. The treatment or condition label here, explained by the study, means: allogeneic hematopoietic cell transplantation with graft depleted of TCRalphabeta T cells and CD19 B cells. The transplant recipients were children given TCRalphabeta/CD19-depleted allogeneic hematopoietic cell grafts.

The record originates from a study of T-cell reconstitution after alpha-beta-depleted transplantation in children (dated by TCRdb to 2016 to 2017). Broadly, across the study: The study quantitatively tracked T-cell immune reconstitution after TCRalphabeta/CD19-depleted allogeneic hematopoietic cell transplantation in children using TCR repertoire profiling.

What the work shows at the level of the full study, not this receptor alone: About two months after transplant, the apparently early recovery of alphabetaT-cell counts reportedly depended on just several hundred clones that had expanded rapidly and came from non-depleted graft cells. The frequencies of hyperexpanded clones fell over the following months, and after one year, T-cell counts and TCRbeta diversity were mostly attributed to newly produced T cells. In some patients, the high TCRbeta diversity seen at day 60 was put down to recipient T cells and intrathymic progenitors that had survived conditioning.

The receptor was derived from a child in the first two years of life who had a stem cell transplant for acute myeloid leukemia, so the T cells may come from the graft donor. The source was peripheral blood, collected 60 days after TCRalphabeta/CD19-depleted stem cell transplant.

The CDR3 region reads CASTPAQVYSYNEQFF. In nucleotides, the sequence is TGTGCCAGCACCCCCGCCCAGGTCTACTCCTACAATGAGCAGTTCTTC. Rearrangement joined TRBV5-5 to TRBJ2-1; there is no confident call for the D gene. The trim is 6 bases for V and 0 bases for J, with a gap of 16 bases between the germline ends. Taken from cysteine to phenylalanine, the CDR3 has 16 residues. Only the CDR3 DNA stays, 48 bases, in frame from base 1. Taken from the germline V gene (reference sequence), the CDR1 and CDR2 loops are SGHKS and YYEKEE.